This TCR beta chain originates from a study of breast tumors, draining lymph nodes, adjacent tissues. The V end was cut by 3 bases, the J end by 4 bases, with 15 bases between. This CDR3 is built from 16 residues. The V gene's germline CDR1 is SNHLY and CDR2 FYNNEI. This clonotype was counted at least ten times. The target antigen is unknown. Samples came from axillary lymph nodes draining the breast cancer. MiXCR, applied by TCRdb to the multiplex PCR reads, yields one record per CDR3 protein. The top ten hold under 6% of the sample, which has about 110,000 distinct CDR3 sequences, about 31% seen once. Study-level findings and limits: Data only fit, rather than demonstrated, lymph node origin of most tumor T cells. Tumors had less TCR diversity than lymph nodes, more than nontumor tissue.

Sequencing was performed on axillary lymph node tissue. This chain connects TRBV2 to TRBJ2-2, with a possible D match to TRBD1 (5 bases). This TCR derives from a female donor with breast cancer. Some clones in this sample may be carry-over from other donors' samples. DNA for the CDR3: TGTGCCAGCAGTGATTACAGGACCCGCGGCACCGGGGAGCTGTTTTTT. It translates to CASSDYRTRGTGELFF.